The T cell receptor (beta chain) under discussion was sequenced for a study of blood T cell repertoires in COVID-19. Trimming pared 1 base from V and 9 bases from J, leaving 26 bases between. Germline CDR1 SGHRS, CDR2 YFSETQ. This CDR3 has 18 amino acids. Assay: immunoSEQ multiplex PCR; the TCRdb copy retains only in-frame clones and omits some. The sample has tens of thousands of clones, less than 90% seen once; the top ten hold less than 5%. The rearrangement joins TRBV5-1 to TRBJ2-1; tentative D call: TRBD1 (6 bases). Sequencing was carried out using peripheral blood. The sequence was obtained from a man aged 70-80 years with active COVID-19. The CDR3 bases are TGCGCCAGCAGCTTGCGCCCTTTAACAGGGAATGTTCTGGGTGAGCAGTTCTTC. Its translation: CASSLRPLTGNVLGEQFF.